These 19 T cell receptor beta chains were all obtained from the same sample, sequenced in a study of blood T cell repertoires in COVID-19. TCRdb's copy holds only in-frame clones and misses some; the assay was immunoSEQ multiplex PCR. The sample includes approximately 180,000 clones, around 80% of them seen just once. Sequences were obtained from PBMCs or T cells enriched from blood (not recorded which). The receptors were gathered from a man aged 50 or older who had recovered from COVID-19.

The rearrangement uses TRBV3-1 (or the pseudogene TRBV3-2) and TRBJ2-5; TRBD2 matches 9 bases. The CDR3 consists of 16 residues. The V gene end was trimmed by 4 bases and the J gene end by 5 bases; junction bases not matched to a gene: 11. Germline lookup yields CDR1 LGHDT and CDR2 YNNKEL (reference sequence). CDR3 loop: CASSLRGAGGQETQYF. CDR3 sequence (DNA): TGTGCCAGCAGCCTCCGGGGAGCGGGGGGCCAGGAGACCCAGTACTTC.

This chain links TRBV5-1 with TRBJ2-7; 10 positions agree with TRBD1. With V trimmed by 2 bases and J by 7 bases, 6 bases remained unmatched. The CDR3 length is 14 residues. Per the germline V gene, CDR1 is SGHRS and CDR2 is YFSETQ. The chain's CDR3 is CASSLDRGPGEQYF. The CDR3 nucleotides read TGCGCCAGCAGCTTAGACAGGGGGCCGGGTGAGCAGTACTTC.

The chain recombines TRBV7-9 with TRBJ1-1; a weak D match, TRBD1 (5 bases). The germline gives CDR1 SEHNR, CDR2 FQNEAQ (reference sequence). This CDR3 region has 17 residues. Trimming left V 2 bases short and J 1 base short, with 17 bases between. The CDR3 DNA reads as TGTGCCAGCAGCTTACTTTTGGGGCGGCTCGAGAACACTGAAGCTTTCTTT. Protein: CASSLLLGRLENTEAFF. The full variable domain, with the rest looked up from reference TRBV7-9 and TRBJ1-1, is DTGVSQNPRHKITKRGQNVTFRCDPISEHNRLYWYRQTLGQGPEFLTYFQNEAQLEKSRLLSDRFSAERPKGSFSTLEIQRTEQGDSAMYLCASSLLLGRLENTEAFFGQGTRLTVV.

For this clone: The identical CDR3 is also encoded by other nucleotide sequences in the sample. The CDR3 loop reads CASSQDLNYGYTF. CDR3 DNA: TGTGCCAGCAGCCAAGATCTCAACTATGGCTACACCTTC. The V and J genes are TRBV14 and TRBJ1-2, with D unresolved. V was cut by 0 bases and J by 2 bases, with 4 bases left in between. This CDR3 is 13 amino acids long. Germline V gives CDR1 SGHDN, CDR2 FVKESK.

The CDR3 spells CASIRRGGQETQYF. CDR3 nucleotides: TGTGCCAGCATCAGGCGCGGGGGCCAAGAGACCCAGTACTTC. The J gene is TRBJ2-5, the V gene TRBV6-5; 7 nucleotides line up with TRBD2. Germline V gene lookup returns CDR1 MNHEY and CDR2 SVGAGI. This CDR3 has 14 residues. The V gene end was trimmed by 7 bases and the J gene end by 1 base; junction bases not matched to a gene: 6.

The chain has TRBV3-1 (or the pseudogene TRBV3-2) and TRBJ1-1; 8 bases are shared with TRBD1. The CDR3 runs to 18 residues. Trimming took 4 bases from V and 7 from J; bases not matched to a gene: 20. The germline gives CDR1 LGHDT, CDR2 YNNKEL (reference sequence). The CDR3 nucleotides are TGTGCCAGCAGCCCCGGGGCGCTAGGACAGGGTAGGTTGGGTGAAGCTTTCTTT. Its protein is CASSPGALGQGRLGEAFF.

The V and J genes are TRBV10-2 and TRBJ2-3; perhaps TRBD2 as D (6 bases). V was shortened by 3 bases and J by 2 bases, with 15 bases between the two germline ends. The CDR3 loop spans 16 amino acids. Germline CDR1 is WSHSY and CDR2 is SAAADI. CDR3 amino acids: CASSEWAGRNTDTQYF. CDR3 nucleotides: TGCGCCAGCAGTGAATGGGCGGGGAGGAACACAGATACGCAGTATTTT.

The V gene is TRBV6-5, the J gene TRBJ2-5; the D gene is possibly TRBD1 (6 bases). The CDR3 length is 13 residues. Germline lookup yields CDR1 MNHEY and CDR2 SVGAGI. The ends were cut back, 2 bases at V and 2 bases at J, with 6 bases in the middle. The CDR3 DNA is TGTGCCAGCAGTTACACAGGGCAAGAGACCCAGTACTTC. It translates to CASSYTGQETQYF.

Written as DNA, the CDR3 is TGTGCCAGCAGCTTATCTAGTGCATACGAGCAGTACTTC. Protein sequence: CASSLSSAYEQYF. This rearrangement joins TRBV7-8 to TRBJ2-7; D is unclear. Germline loops: CDR1 SGHVS, CDR2 FQNEAQ. CDR3 length: 13 amino acids. Trimming stripped 2 bases from V and 4 bases from J, with 9 bases between.

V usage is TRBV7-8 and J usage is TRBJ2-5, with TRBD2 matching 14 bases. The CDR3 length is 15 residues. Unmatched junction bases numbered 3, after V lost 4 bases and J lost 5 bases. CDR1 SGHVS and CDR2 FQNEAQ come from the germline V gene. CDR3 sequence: CASSSTSGGDETQYF. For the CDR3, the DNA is TGTGCCAGCAGCTCGACTAGCGGGGGGGATGAGACCCAGTACTTC.

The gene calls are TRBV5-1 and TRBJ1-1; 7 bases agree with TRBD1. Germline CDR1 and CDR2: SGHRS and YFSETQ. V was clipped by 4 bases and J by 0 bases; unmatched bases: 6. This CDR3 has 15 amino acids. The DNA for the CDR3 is TGCGCCAGCAGCACACAGGGGCTTGTGAACACTGAAGCTTTCTTT. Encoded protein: CASSTQGLVNTEAFF.

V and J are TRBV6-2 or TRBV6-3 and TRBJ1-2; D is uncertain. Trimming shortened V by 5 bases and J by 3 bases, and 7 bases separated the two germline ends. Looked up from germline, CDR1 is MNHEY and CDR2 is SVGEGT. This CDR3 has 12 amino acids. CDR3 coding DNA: TGTGCCAGCAGTAATACGGACTATGGCTACACCTTC. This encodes CASSNTDYGYTF.

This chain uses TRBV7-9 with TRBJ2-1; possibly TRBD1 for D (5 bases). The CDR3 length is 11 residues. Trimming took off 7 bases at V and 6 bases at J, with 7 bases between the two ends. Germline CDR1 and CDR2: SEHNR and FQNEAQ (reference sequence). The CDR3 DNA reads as TGTGCCAGCACTAGGGGCAATGAGCAGTTCTTC. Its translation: CASTRGNEQFF.

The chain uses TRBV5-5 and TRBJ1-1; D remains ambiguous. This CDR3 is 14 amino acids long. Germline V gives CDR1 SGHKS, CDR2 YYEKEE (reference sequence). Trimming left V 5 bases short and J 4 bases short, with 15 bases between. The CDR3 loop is CASSLTRGSTEAFF. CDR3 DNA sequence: TGTGCCAGCAGTCTGACCAGAGGGAGCACTGAAGCTTTCTTT.

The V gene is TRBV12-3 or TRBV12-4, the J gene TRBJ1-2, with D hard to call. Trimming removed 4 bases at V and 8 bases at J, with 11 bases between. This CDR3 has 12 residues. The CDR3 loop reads CASSYGGLGYTF. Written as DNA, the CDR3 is TGTGCCAGCAGTTACGGCGGCCTCGGCTACACCTTC.

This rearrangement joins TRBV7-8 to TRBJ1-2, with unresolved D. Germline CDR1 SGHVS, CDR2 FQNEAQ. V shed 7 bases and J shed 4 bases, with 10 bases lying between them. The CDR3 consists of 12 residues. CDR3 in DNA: TGTGCCAGCACGGGGAATGGCTATGGCTACACCTTC. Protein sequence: CASTGNGYGYTF.

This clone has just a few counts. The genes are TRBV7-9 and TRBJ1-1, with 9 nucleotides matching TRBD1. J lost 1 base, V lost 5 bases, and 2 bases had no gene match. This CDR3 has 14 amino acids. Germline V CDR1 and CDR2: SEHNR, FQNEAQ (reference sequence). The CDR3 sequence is CASSQTGGNTEAFF. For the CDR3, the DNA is TGTGCCAGCAGCCAGACAGGGGGGAACACTGAAGCTTTCTTT. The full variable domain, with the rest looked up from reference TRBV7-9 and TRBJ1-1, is DTGVSQNPRHKITKRGQNVTFRCDPISEHNRLYWYRQTLGQGPEFLTYFQNEAQLEKSRLLSDRFSAERPKGSFSTLEIQRTEQGDSAMYLCASSQTGGNTEAFFGQGTRLTVV.

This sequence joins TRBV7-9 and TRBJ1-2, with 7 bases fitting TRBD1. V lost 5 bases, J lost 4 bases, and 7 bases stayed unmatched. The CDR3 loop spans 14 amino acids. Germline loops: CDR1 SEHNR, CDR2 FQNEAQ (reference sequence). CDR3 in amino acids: CASSEGASFYGYTF. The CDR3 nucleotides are TGTGCCAGCAGCGAGGGGGCCTCTTTCTATGGCTACACCTTC.

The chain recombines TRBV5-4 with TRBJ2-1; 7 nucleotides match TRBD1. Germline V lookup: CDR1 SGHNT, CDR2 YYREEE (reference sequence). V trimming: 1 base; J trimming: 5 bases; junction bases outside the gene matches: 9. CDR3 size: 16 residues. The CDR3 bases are TGTGCCAGCAGCTTGAAGCAGGCAGGGGGTGACAATGAGCAGTTCTTC. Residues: CASSLKQAGGDNEQFF.